This T cell receptor beta chain was identified during a study of cytomegalovirus exposure and HLA in healthy donors. V shed 8 bases and J shed 4 bases, with 15 bases lying between them. The V gene's germline CDR1 is SNHLY and CDR2 FYNNEI. This CDR3 comprises 14 residues. Assay: immunoSEQ multiplex PCR; the TCRdb copy retains only in-frame clones and omits some. The table records around 300,000 clones, roughly 87% of them present only once. This clone was found a few times. The sample consisted of PBMCs. This TCR was recovered from a woman aged 30 to 39 in good health and CMV-seropositive. The V call is TRBV2, the J call TRBJ1-3, with D possibly being TRBD1 (6 bases). CDR3 nucleotides: TGTGCCAGCCGCCAGGGGTCGGCGGGAAACACCATATATTTT. Translated: CASRQGSAGNTIYF.